A single sample gave rise to the 29 T cell receptor beta chains below, sequenced in a study of shared clonotypes between healthy human individuals. Method: immunoSEQ multiplex PCR; TCRdb's copy keeps in-frame clones and lacks some. The sample records approximately 2.3 million clones, 85% to 95% being singletons. The specimen sequenced was naive CD4+ T cells from PBMCs. Documented subset: CD45RA+ positively selected. These TCRs come from a man between 18 and 29 years old in good health. Some clones in this sample may be carry-over from other donors' samples.

The rearrangement joins TRBV11-2 to TRBJ2-2; no firm D call. The CDR3 covers 15 residues. Between the trimmed V and J ends, which lost 1 base and 8 bases, there was a span of 14 bases. The germline V gene has CDR1 SGHAT and CDR2 FQNNGV. The CDR3 spells CASSLVRSGRGELFF. CDR3 nucleotides: TGTGCCAGCAGCTTAGTTCGGTCTGGGCGGGGGGAGCTGTTTTTT.

This chain uses TRBV5-1 with TRBJ2-1; D is possibly TRBD1 or TRBD2 (6 bases each). This CDR3 spans 17 amino acids. The germline gives CDR1 SGHRS, CDR2 YFSETQ. V shed 4 bases and J shed 6 bases, with 23 bases lying between them. CDR3 bases: TGCGCCAGCAGCCCGGCCTTGGGGCAGGGGACTTTCAATGAGCAGTTCTTC. Translating it yields CASSPALGQGTFNEQFF.

The genes are TRBV29-1 and TRBJ2-3; 12 bases match TRBD2. The CDR3 runs to 16 residues. The junction had 6 bases not matched to a gene; V was cut back by 4 bases and J by 1 base. The germline CDR1 and CDR2 sequences are SQVTM and ANQGSEA. The CDR3 spells CSVGASGREGTDTQYF. The CDR3 nucleotides are TGCAGCGTTGGGGCTAGCGGGAGGGAGGGCACAGATACGCAGTATTTT.

The V call is TRBV6-7, the J call TRBJ2-7, with 7 bases fitting TRBD1. TRBV6-7 is reported as an ORF; its role is uncertain. This CDR3 region has 15 residues. V dropped 6 bases and J dropped 3; count of bases not matched to a gene: 11. CDR3 nucleotide sequence: TGTGCCAGCAGAGTCCGACAGGGCCCCAACTACGAGCAGTACTTC. Translation: CASRVRQGPNYEQYF.

This chain links TRBV5-1 with TRBJ2-1; 15 bases are a match to TRBD2. The CDR3 covers 17 residues. Trimming at V came to 4 bases and at J to 4 bases, leaving 6 bases not matched to a gene. CDR1 is SGHRS and CDR2 is YFSETQ in the germline V gene. The CDR3: CASSVGLAGGLYNEQFF. The CDR3 DNA reads as TGCGCCAGCAGCGTGGGACTAGCGGGAGGCCTATACAATGAGCAGTTCTTC.

This clone was detected only once. The chain links TRBV7-9 to TRBJ1-3; D is uncertain. Trimming removed 5 bases at V and 0 bases at J, with 14 bases between. The length of the CDR3 is 16 residues. The germline V gene encodes CDR1 SEHNR and CDR2 FQNEAQ (reference sequence). CDR3 nucleotides: TGTGCCAGCAGCAAGGCCGGGTTCAGCTCTGGAAACACCATATATTTT. Translated, it gives CASSKAGFSSGNTIYF.

In the case of this clone: Other DNA sequences in this sample translate to the same CDR3. The chain uses TRBV5-1 and TRBJ2-7, with D possibly called TRBD1 or TRBD2 (5 bases each). This CDR3 is built from 14 residues. The ends were cut back, 3 bases at V and 2 bases at J, with 12 bases in the middle. In germline, CDR1 is SGHRS, CDR2 YFSETQ. CDR3 DNA sequence: TGCGCCAGCAGCTCCCTTGGGGGAGCCTACGAGCAGTACTTC. It specifies CASSSLGGAYEQYF.

V usage is TRBV7-8 and J usage is TRBJ2-3; D possibly corresponds to TRBD1 (7 bases). Germline-derived CDR1 and CDR2 are SGHVS and FQNEAQ. The CDR3 has 15 amino acids. V was shortened by 1 base and J by 7 bases, with 15 bases between the two germline ends. CDR3: CASSLVRQGGNTQYF. The CDR3 DNA follows: TGTGCCAGCAGCTTAGTTAGACAGGGCGGGAATACGCAGTATTTT.

The chain links TRBV2 to TRBJ1-5; a possible D gene is TRBD1 (6 bases). CDR1 SNHLY and CDR2 FYNNEI come from the germline V gene. Trimming stripped 4 bases from V and 7 bases from J, with 14 bases between. The CDR3 consists of 14 residues. The CDR3 reads CASSAQGSEQPQHF. CDR3 sequence (DNA): TGTGCCAGCAGTGCTCAGGGGTCTGAGCAGCCCCAGCATTTT.

The J gene is TRBJ2-5, the V gene TRBV29-1; TRBD1 matches 7 bases. The ends lost 4 bases at V and 4 bases at J; junction bases unmatched: 3. CDR1 and CDR2 (germline): SQVTM, ANQGSEA. The length of the CDR3 is 12 residues. The CDR3 reads CSVGRQGETQYF. CDR3 nucleotide sequence: TGCAGCGTTGGTCGACAGGGAGAGACCCAGTACTTC.

This chain joins TRBV6-1 and TRBJ1-4; no clear D gene. This CDR3 is built from 12 residues. V was cut by 7 bases and J by 7 bases, with 10 bases left in between. The germline CDR1 and CDR2 sequences are MNHNS and SASEGT. CDR3 residues: CASKASGEKLFF. CDR3 nucleotides: TGTGCCAGCAAGGCCTCAGGTGAAAAACTGTTTTTT.

The rearrangement joins TRBV6-6 to TRBJ2-1; D uncertain. The CDR3 contains 13 residues. Germline V gives CDR1 MNHNY, CDR2 SVGAGI (reference sequence). With 7 bases removed from V and 8 bases from J, the gap between germline ends came to 15 bases. The CDR3 sequence is CASTTSSVHEQFF. CDR3 nucleotide sequence: TGTGCCAGCACTACCAGTAGTGTTCATGAGCAGTTCTTC.

This clone was recorded once. Additional DNA sequences in this sample encode the identical CDR3. The chain uses TRBV7-3 and TRBJ2-2; 7 nucleotides match TRBD2. Germline V gene lookup returns CDR1 SGHTA and CDR2 FQGTGA. The CDR3 spans 13 residues. The ends lost 4 bases at V and 6 bases at J; junction bases unmatched: 2. In DNA form, the CDR3 reads TGTGCCAGCAGCTCCCGGGGGGCCGGGGAGCTGTTTTTT. This translates into CASSSRGAGELFF.

This clone appeared once. The chain uses TRBV30 and TRBJ2-6, with 7 bases matching TRBD2. From germline, CDR1 is GTSNPN and CDR2 SVGIG (reference sequence). The V and J ends lost 8 bases and 2 bases, in that order; junction bases with no gene match: 9. CDR3 length: 15 residues. This chain's CDR3 is CARREGGPGANVLTF. The CDR3 DNA follows: TGTGCCCGTAGGGAGGGAGGACCTGGGGCCAACGTCCTGACTTTC.

The rearrangement links TRBV7-3 to TRBJ2-2; D unresolved. The CDR3 is 14 residues long. Per the germline V gene, CDR1 is SGHTA and CDR2 is FQGTGA. Trimming removed 5 bases from V and 6 bases from J, with 13 bases in between. Here the CDR3 reads CASSRQESAGELFF. CDR3 coding DNA: TGTGCCAGCAGCAGGCAGGAAAGTGCCGGGGAGCTGTTTTTT.

The chain uses TRBV27 and TRBJ1-1; 11 bases line up with TRBD1. This CDR3 region has 16 residues. The germline V gene has CDR1 MNHEY and CDR2 SMNVEV (reference sequence). J lost 4 bases, V lost 5 bases, and 9 bases had no gene match. The CDR3 DNA reads TGTGCCAGCAGTCTGGACAGGGGGCGAGGAAGCACTGAAGCTTTCTTT. It specifies CASSLDRGRGSTEAFF.

This rearrangement joins TRBV4-2 to TRBJ1-1; a weak D match, TRBD1 (5 bases). There are 14 residues in the CDR3. The V and J ends lost 0 bases and 3 bases respectively, with 8 bases between them. Germline-derived CDR1 and CDR2 are LGHNA and YNFKEQ. DNA of the CDR3: TGTGCCAGCAGCCAAGATGGCAGGGACACTGAAGCTTTCTTT. Protein: CASSQDGRDTEAFF.

The J gene is TRBJ2-3, the V gene TRBV10-3; 7 nucleotides agree with TRBD2. Germline V lookup: CDR1 ENHRY, CDR2 SYGVKD. Trimming took 10 bases from V and 3 from J; bases not matched to a gene: 4. The CDR3 runs 12 residues. CDR3 in DNA: TGTGCCAGCGGGAGCGGTACAGATACGCAGTATTTT. It specifies CASGSGTDTQYF.

Here the CDR3 reads CASSLWEVSIQYF. CDR3 DNA sequence: TGTGCCAGCAGCTTATGGGAAGTGAGCATTCAGTACTTC. The V call is TRBV5-8, the J call TRBJ2-4; no clear D gene. Germline V CDR1 and CDR2: SGHTS, YDEGEE. There are 13 residues in the CDR3. Trimming took off 2 bases at V and 9 bases at J, with 12 bases between the two ends.

This clone occurred once. The rearrangement joins TRBV5-5 to TRBJ1-4, with D perhaps matching TRBD1 (5 bases). This CDR3 spans 14 amino acids. Between the trimmed V and J ends, which lost 0 bases and 8 bases, there was a span of 11 bases. Germline CDR1 is SGHKS and CDR2 is YYEKEE (reference sequence). In DNA form, the CDR3 reads TGTGCCAGCAGCTTGGGAACAGGTGGGGAAAAACTGTTTTTT. It codes for CASSLGTGGEKLFF.

Details on this clone: At one end the junction does not follow the germline gene, possibly because of a read error. This sequence joins TRBV7-9 and TRBJ2-3; 9 bases agree with TRBD2. CDR1 and CDR2 from the germline V gene are SEHNR and FQNEAQ (reference sequence). CDR3 size: 13 residues. This CDR3 is CASTLAGVDTQYF. The CDR3 DNA reads as TGTGCCAGCACCTTAGCGGGAGTAGATACGCAGTATTTT.

The chain links TRBV10-1 to TRBJ2-1, with D possibly TRBD2 on 5 matching bases. Germline assignment: CDR1 WNHNN and CDR2 SYGVQD (reference sequence). The CDR3 length is 12 residues. The ends were cut back, 8 bases at V and 7 bases at J, with 12 bases in the middle. This chain's CDR3 is CASGGRPNEQFF. The CDR3 DNA reads as TGCGCCAGCGGAGGACGTCCTAATGAGCAGTTCTTC.

This chain connects TRBV5-4 to TRBJ2-7; 7 bases agree with TRBD2. The junction had 13 bases not matched to a gene; V was cut back by 4 bases and J by 3 bases. CDR3 length: 16 residues. From germline, CDR1 is SGHNT and CDR2 YYREEE (reference sequence). CDR3: CASSPAPGRGNYEQYF. The CDR3 DNA reads as TGTGCCAGCAGCCCCGCGCCAGGGAGGGGTAACTACGAGCAGTACTTC.

The chain links TRBV27 to TRBJ1-5; D uncertain. From germline, CDR1 is MNHEY and CDR2 SMNVEV (reference sequence). The V gene lost 8 bases and the J gene lost 4 bases, with 18 bases spanning the gap. The CDR3 is 15 residues long. CDR3 in DNA: TGTGCCAGCGATCCTGGAAGGTCGATGAATCAGCCCCAGCATTTT. Protein sequence: CASDPGRSMNQPQHF.

A word on this clone: This specimen includes other DNA sequences encoding the same CDR3. V gene TRBV7-6 combines with J gene TRBJ1-3; D might be TRBD1 (5 bases). The CDR3 totals 16 residues. V lost 5 bases and J 4 bases, leaving 18 bases between the germline ends. Germline CDR1 and CDR2: SGHVS and FNYEAQ. CDR3 coding DNA: TGTGCCAGCAGCCCGCGGCCGGGGGACTCCGGAAACACCATATATTTT. As protein: CASSPRPGDSGNTIYF.

The rearrangement links TRBV5-1 to TRBJ2-3, with 8 bases that match TRBD2. The J segment lost 0 bases and the V segment lost 4 bases, leaving 7 bases of the junction unmatched. Germline-derived CDR1 and CDR2 are SGHRS and YFSETQ. The CDR3 contains 16 residues. The CDR3 is CASSLLAGPSTDTQYF. The CDR3 nucleotides are TGCGCCAGCAGCCTATTAGCGGGACCTAGCACAGATACGCAGTATTTT.

The chain carries TRBV5-4 and TRBJ1-6; 7 bases agree with TRBD1. V shed 4 bases and J 14 bases; nucleotides not matched to a gene: 12. Germline CDR1 and CDR2: SGHNT and YYREEE (reference sequence). The CDR3 has 14 amino acids. The CDR3 DNA is TGTGCCAGCAGCCCACAGACAGGGCGTCACACCCTCCACTTT. Its protein product is CASSPQTGRHTLHF.

J is TRBJ2-7 and V is TRBV28; TRBD2 matches at 7 bases. The CDR3 loop spans 12 amino acids. V shed 9 bases, J shed 3 bases, and the junction held 5 bases outside the gene matches. Germline loops: CDR1 MDHEN, CDR2 SYDVKM. CDR3 bases: TGTGCCAGTAGGGCTAGCGGCTACGAGCAGTACTTC. It encodes CASRASGYEQYF.

This clone has more than one count but fewer than ten. The chain combines TRBV18 with TRBJ1-1, with a tentative D call TRBD1 (5 bases). V was clipped by 2 bases and J by 7 bases, with 11 bases between them. The V gene's germline CDR1 is KGHSH and CDR2 LQKENI. CDR3 size: 13 residues. CDR3 sequence: CASSPNRNDEAFF. Here the CDR3 DNA reads TGTGCCAGCTCACCAAACAGGAACGATGAAGCTTTCTTT.